This T cell receptor (beta chain) was sequenced in a study of vaccination effects on CD4 cells after COVID-19. Regarding this clone: Its target is unknown.

Using immunoSEQ multiplex PCR, the repertoire was profiled, and TCRdb retains in-frame clones only, with some absent. The sample carries 40,000 to 50,000 clones, roughly 75% recorded once. Before any sequencing was done, the ViraFEST assay used viral peptide pools to expand antigen-specific CD4+ T cells. Once cultured for roughly nine days, the cells underwent separation to obtain CD4+ T cells. The person had a PCR-confirmed SARS-CoV-2 infection during March to December 2020. The CDR3 has 16 residues. Trimming at V came to 0 bases and at J to 5 bases, leaving 8 bases not matched to a gene. Germline V gene data show CDR1 as SGHRS and CDR2 as YFSETQ.

Sequenced material: CD4+ T cells from PBMCs cultured with a peptide pool, taken before COVID-19 vaccination. The clonotype comes from a human donor who had a prior SARS-CoV-2 infection. The V and J genes are TRBV5-1 and TRBJ2-5, with 9 bases matching TRBD2. CDR3 nucleotide sequence: TGCGCCAGCAGCTTGGATAGCGGGGGTCCGTGGGAGACCCAGTACTTC. It yields the protein CASSLDSGGPWETQYF.